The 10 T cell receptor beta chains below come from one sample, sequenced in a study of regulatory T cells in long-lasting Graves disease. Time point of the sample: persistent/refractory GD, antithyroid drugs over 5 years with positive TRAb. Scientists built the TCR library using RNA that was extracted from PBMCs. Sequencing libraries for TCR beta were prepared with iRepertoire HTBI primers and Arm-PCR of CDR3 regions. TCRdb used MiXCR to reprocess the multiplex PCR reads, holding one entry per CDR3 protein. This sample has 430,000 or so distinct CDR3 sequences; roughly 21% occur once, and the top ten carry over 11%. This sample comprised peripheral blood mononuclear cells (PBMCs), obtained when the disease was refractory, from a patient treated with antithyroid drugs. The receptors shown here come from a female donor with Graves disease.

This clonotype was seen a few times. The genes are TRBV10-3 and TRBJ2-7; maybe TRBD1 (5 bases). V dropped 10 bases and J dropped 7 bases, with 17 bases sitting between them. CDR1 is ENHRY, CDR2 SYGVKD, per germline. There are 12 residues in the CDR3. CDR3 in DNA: TGTGCCAGCAAGATGGGGCAAGGGGAGCAGTACTTC. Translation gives CASKMGQGEQYF.

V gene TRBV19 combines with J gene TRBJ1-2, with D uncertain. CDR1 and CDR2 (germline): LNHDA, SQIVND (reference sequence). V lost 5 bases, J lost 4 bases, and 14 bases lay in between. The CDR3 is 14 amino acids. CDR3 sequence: CASSSPGSSYGYTF. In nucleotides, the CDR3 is TGTGCCAGTAGTTCCCCGGGGAGCAGCTATGGCTACACCTTC.

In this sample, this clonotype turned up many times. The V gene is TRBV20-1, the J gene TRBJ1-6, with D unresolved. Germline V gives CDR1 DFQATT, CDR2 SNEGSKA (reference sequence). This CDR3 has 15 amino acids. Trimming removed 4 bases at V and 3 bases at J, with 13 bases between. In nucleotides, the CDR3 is TGCAGTGCTACGGGCAGAAACGACTATAATTCACCCCTCCACTTT. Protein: CSATGRNDYNSPLHF.

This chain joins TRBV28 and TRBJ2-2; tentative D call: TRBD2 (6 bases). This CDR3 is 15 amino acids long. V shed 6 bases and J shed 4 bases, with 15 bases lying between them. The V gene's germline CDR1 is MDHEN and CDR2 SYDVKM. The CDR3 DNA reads TGTGCCAGCAGCGCAGGAGGGCTCGGCACCGGGGAGCTGTTTTTT. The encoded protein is CASSAGGLGTGELFF. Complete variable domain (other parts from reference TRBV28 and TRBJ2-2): DVKVTQSSRYLVKRTGEKVFLECVQDMDHENMFWYRQDPGLGLRLIYFSYDVKMKEKGDIPEGYSVSREKKERFSLILESASTNQTSMYLCASSAGGLGTGELFFGEGSRLTVL.

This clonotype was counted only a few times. For the CDR3, the DNA is TGTGCCAGCAGGGGGAGGGACAGGGCTTCTGGAAACACCATATATTTT. Translation: CASRGRDRASGNTIYF. The rearrangement joins TRBV12-3 or TRBV12-4 to TRBJ1-3; 9 positions agree with TRBD1. V trimming: 6 bases; J trimming: 1 base; junction bases outside the gene matches: 7. The length of the CDR3 is 16 residues.

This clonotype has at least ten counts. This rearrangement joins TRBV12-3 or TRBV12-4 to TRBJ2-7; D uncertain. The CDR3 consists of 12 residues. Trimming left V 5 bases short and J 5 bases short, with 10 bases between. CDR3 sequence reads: CASSLGPDEQYF. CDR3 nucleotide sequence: TGTGCCAGCAGTCTGGGTCCAGACGAGCAGTACTTC.

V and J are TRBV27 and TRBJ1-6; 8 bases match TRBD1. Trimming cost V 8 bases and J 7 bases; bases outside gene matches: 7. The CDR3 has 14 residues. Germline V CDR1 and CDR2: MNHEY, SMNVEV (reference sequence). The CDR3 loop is CASQRDRGNSPLHF. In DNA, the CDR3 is TGTGCCAGCCAAAGAGACAGGGGAAATTCACCCCTCCACTTT.

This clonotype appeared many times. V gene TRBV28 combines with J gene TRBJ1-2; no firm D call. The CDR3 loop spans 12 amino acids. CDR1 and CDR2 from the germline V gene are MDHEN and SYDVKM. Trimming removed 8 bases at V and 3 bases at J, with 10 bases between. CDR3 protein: CASAREYYGYTF. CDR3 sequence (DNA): TGTGCCAGCGCTAGGGAGTACTATGGCTACACCTTC.

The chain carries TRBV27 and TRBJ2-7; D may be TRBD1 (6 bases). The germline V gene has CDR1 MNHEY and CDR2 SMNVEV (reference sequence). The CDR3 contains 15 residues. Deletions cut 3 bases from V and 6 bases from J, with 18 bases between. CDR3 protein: CASSFRAGVVSEQYF. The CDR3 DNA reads TGTGCCAGCAGTTTTCGGGCAGGGGTGGTCTCCGAGCAGTACTTC.

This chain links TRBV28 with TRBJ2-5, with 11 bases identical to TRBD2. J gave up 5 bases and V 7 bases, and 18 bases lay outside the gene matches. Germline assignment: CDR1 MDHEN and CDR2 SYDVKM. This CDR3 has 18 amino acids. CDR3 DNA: TGTGCCAGCATTCGACCGGGACTAGCGGTGGGGTATAGGGAGACCCAGTACTTC. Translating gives CASIRPGLAVGYRETQYF.